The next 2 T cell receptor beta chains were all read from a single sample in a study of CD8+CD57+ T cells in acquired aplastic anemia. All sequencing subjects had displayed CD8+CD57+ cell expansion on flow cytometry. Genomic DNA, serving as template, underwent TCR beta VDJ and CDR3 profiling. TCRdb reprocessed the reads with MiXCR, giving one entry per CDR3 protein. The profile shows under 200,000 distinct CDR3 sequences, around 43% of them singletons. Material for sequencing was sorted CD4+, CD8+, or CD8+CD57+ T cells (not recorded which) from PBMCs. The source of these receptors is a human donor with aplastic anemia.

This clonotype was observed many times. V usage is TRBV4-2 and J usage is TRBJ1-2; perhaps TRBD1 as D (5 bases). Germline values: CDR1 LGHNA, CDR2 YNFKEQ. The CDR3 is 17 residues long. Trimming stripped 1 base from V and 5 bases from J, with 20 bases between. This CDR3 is CASSQAGGTALGYGYTF. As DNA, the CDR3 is TGTGCCAGCAGCCAAGCTGGTGGGACCGCCTTAGGATATGGCTACACCTTC.

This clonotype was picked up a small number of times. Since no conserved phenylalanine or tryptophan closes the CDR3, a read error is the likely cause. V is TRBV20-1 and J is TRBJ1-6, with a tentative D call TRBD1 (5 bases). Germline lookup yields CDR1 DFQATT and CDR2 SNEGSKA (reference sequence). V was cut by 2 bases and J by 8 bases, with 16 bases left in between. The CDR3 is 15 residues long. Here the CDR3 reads CSARQGSDLHSPLHS. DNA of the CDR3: TGCAGTGCTAGACAGGGCTCGGATTTACATTCACCCCTCCACTCT.